A selection of T cell receptor beta chains follows, all from one sample in a study of T-cell memory formation after mild COVID-19. TCRdb ran MiXCR on the 5' RACE reads and lists one entry per CDR3 protein. This table holds approximately 150,000 distinct CDR3 sequences, about an eighth found once. Sequencing was carried out using PBMCs or a T cell subset sorted from them (not recorded which). These receptors all stem from a man between 18 and 35 years old who had mild COVID-19 (a few samples of this study predate the infection). Cell type and time point are not known. The CDR3 runs from the conserved cysteine through the conserved F or W. D genes are given only for firm matches. Where a row states a size, it is once, few, many or the class of an expanded clone; other rows omit it.

J gene | D gene | V gene | CDR3 length | clone size | CDR3 DNA | CDR3 protein
TRBJ2-2 | TRBD1 | TRBV7-8 | 20 | many | TGTGCCAGCAGCCCGCGGGGGACAGGGAGTAAGTTCGCGAACACCGGGGAGCTGTTTTTT | CASSPRGTGSKFANTGELFF
TRBJ2-3 | - | TRBV15 | 11 | few | TGTGCCACCAGCAGGTTCGATACGCAGTATTTT | CATSRFDTQYF
TRBJ2-2 | - | TRBV4-3 | 16 | few | TGCGCCAGCAGCCTGGACCCCACCGTGGCGACCGGGGAGCTGTTTTTT | CASSLDPTVATGELFF
TRBJ2-2 | - | TRBV24-1 | 13 | - | TGTGCCAACAGTTCGGCTAACACCGGGGAGCTGTTTTTT | CANSSANTGELFF
TRBJ2-1 | TRBD2 | TRBV12-3/TRBV12-4 | 11 | - | TGTGCCAGCAGGGGGGAGGGGCCTCAGTTCTTC | CASRGEGPQFF
TRBJ2-2 | - | TRBV18 | 14 | - | TGTGCCAGCTCATTTCGGACTGACACCGGGGAGCTGTTTTTT | CASSFRTDTGELFF
TRBJ2-3 | - | TRBV24-1 | 11 | - | TGTGCCACCAGTGCCGAGGGGCGAAAGTATTTT | CATSAEGRKYF
TRBJ1-2 | - | TRBV7-8 | 15 | - | TGTGCCAGCAGCCCGGGGCGGAGTCCTAACTATGGCTACACCTTC | CASSPGRSPNYGYTF
TRBJ1-1 | - | TRBV29-1 | 13 | many | TGCAGCGTTGACAGGGCCATGAACACTGAAGCTTTCTTT | CSVDRAMNTEAFF
TRBJ2-2 | TRBD2 | TRBV3-1 | 18 | - | TGTGCCAGCAGCCAAGGCGATCTAGCGGGGGCATACACCGGGGAGCTGTTTTTT | CASSQGDLAGAYTGELFF
TRBJ1-1 | - | TRBV2 | 12 | few | TGTGCCAGCGGAAGACACGGGACTGAAGCTTTCTTT | CASGRHGTEAFF
TRBJ1-2 | TRBD1 | TRBV5-6 | 14 | few | TGTGCCAGCAGCCAAATACAGGGGAGCTATGGCTACACCTTC | CASSQIQGSYGYTF
TRBJ2-2 | TRBD1 | TRBV12-3/TRBV12-4 | 15 | few | TGTGCCAGCAGTACCCCGGACAGGGGCACCGGGGAGCTGTTTTTT | CASSTPDRGTGELFF
TRBJ1-4 | - | TRBV27 | 11 | few | TGTGCCAGCAGATTCAATGAAAAACTGTTTTTT | CASRFNEKLFF
TRBJ2-5 | TRBD2 | TRBV3-1 | 14 | many | TGTGCCAGCAGCCAAGATTTCGGGAGGGAGACCCAGTACTTC | CASSQDFGRETQYF
TRBJ2-2 | TRBD2 | TRBV5-1 | 17 | - | TGCGCCAGCAGCTTGCATAGCGGGCAGGTGCCCACCGGGGAGCTGTTTTTT | CASSLHSGQVPTGELFF
TRBJ1-4 | TRBD1 | TRBV12-3/TRBV12-4 | 14 | - | TGTGCCAGCAGAACAGGGGCCGCCAATGAAAAACTGTTTTTT | CASRTGAANEKLFF
TRBJ2-2 | - | TRBV7-2 | 13 | - | TGTGCCAGCAGCTTATTGAACACCGGGGAGCTGTTTTTT | CASSLLNTGELFF
TRBJ2-3 | - | TRBV7-3 | 14 | few | TGTGCCAGCAGCTTGGCGGGGTACACAGATACGCAGTATTTT | CASSLAGYTDTQYF
TRBJ1-5 | - | TRBV19 | 13 | few | TGTGCCAGTCGGGGCCAAATGAATCAGCCCCAGCATTTT | CASRGQMNQPQHF
TRBJ2-5 | TRBD1 | TRBV12-3/TRBV12-4 | 17 | few | TGTGCCAGCAGTGAGGGGTTCGGGACAGGGGGCTCAAAGACCCAGTACTTC | CASSEGFGTGGSKTQYF
TRBJ2-7 | - | TRBV12-3/TRBV12-4 | 14 | few | TGTGCCAGCAGCCCGGGGGACCGTAACTACGAGCAGTACTTC | CASSPGDRNYEQYF
TRBJ2-1 | - | TRBV4-3 | 13 | - | TGCGCCAGCAGCCTCGGTAGCGGAGGTGAGCAGTTCTTC | CASSLGSGGEQFF
TRBJ2-4 | - | TRBV5-4 | 17 | few | TGTGCCAGCAGCTTGGTTGGTGGAGCGATAGCCAAAAACATTCAGTACTTC | CASSLVGGAIAKNIQYF
TRBJ1-5 | - | TRBV6-5 | 15 | few | TGTGCCAGCAGACCTAACGGTCGGCTCGGGGAGCCCCAGCATTTT | CASRPNGRLGEPQHF
TRBJ2-2 | - | TRBV12-3/TRBV12-4 | 14 | few | TGTGCCAGCAGGACGGGAGCGAACACCGGGGAGCTGTTTTTT | CASRTGANTGELFF
TRBJ1-1 | - | TRBV18 | 14 | - | TGTGCCAGCTCACCAGCGGGGGCGAACACTGAAGCTTTCTTT | CASSPAGANTEAFF
TRBJ2-5 | TRBD1 | TRBV12-3/TRBV12-4 | 15 | - | TGTGCCAGCAGTCAGGACAGGGGGCGCGTGGAGACCCAGTACTTC | CASSQDRGRVETQYF
TRBJ1-3 | - | TRBV6-5 | 15 | few | TGTGCCAGCAGTTATGATTCCGGTGGTGGAAACACCATATATTTT | CASSYDSGGGNTIYF
TRBJ2-7 | TRBD1 | TRBV5-1 | 15 | many | TGCGCCAGCAAGTTGCTCGGGACAGGGAACTACGAGCAGTACTTC | CASKLLGTGNYEQYF
TRBJ1-4 | - | TRBV6-5 | 13 | - | TGTGCCAGCAGCAGAGGGGTGCGGGAAAAACTGTTTTTT | CASSRGVREKLFF
TRBJ1-5 | TRBD1 | TRBV12-3/TRBV12-4 | 14 | many | TGTGCCAGCAGCCGACAGGGAAACAATCAGCCCCAGCATTTT | CASSRQGNNQPQHF
TRBJ2-2 | TRBD1 | TRBV20-1 | 16 | many | TGCAGTGCTAGAGATCCGGGACAGGGGAACACCGGGGAGCTGTTTTTT | CSARDPGQGNTGELFF
TRBJ2-1 | TRBD1 | TRBV11-2 | 12 | few | TGTGCCAGCAGCACACAGGGGAATGAGCAGTTCTTC | CASSTQGNEQFF
TRBJ1-4 | - | TRBV7-6 | 14 | - | TGTGCCAGCAGCCAGGGTCCGTCTAATGAAAAACTGTTTTTT | CASSQGPSNEKLFF
TRBJ2-1 | - | TRBV20-1 | 13 | few | TGCAGTGCCACCCTTAGCGGCTACAATGAGCAGTTCTTC | CSATLSGYNEQFF
TRBJ1-1 | - | TRBV7-2 | 16 | - | TGTGCCAGCAGCTCCCGGGGCGGAGAAGGAGACACTGAAGCTTTCTTT | CASSSRGGEGDTEAFF
TRBJ2-1 | - | TRBV7-3 | 14 | - | TGTGCCAGCAGCCTTACCCCATCCTACAATGAGCAGTTCTTC | CASSLTPSYNEQFF
TRBJ1-3 | - | TRBV15 | 15 | - | TGTGCCACCAGCAGAGACGGGGGCGCGGACTACACCATATATTTT | CATSRDGGADYTIYF
TRBJ2-2 | - | TRBV4-3 | 15 | few | TGCGCCAGCAGCCAAGATTCTCAGGGATCCGGGGAGCTGTTTTTT | CASSQDSQGSGELFF
TRBJ1-1 | - | TRBV20-1 | 13 | few | TGCAGTGCTAACCGGGACATGAACACTGAAGCTTTCTTT | CSANRDMNTEAFF
TRBJ1-4 | - | TRBV2 | 14 | - | TGTGCCAGCAGTGAAGTGATAGGGCCTGAAAAACTGTTTTTT | CASSEVIGPEKLFF
TRBJ1-2 | - | TRBV29-1 | 13 | few | TGCAGCGTCGGGGAGGGAATTAACTATGGCTACACCTTC | CSVGEGINYGYTF
TRBJ1-1 | - | TRBV20-1 | 15 | - | TGCAGTGCTACGCCGGGACACTTTATGAACACTGAAGCTTTCTTT | CSATPGHFMNTEAFF
TRBJ2-5 | TRBD1 | TRBV20-1 | 13 | - | TGCAGGGCGACAGGGGGTGCTCAAGAGACCCAGTACTTC | CRATGGAQETQYF
TRBJ2-7 | - | TRBV2 | 14 | - | TGTGCCAGCAGTGAGTTAGCGGTCCCCTACGAGCAGTACTTC | CASSELAVPYEQYF
TRBJ1-2 | - | TRBV9 | 14 | few | TGTGCCAGCAGCATTAGCGGGACACTTAATGGCTACACCTTC | CASSISGTLNGYTF
TRBJ1-3 | - | TRBV12-3/TRBV12-4 | 14 | - | TGTGCCAGCAGTTTCCTGCGCTCTGGAAACACCATATATTTT | CASSFLRSGNTIYF